This T cell receptor beta chain was profiled in a study of cytomegalovirus exposure and HLA in healthy donors. Regarding the study as a whole: CMV serostatus was the only immune exposure information that was available.

Concerning this clone itself: Its specificity is unknown.

The study ran its PCR with 60 Vbeta and 13 Jbeta primers. Using immunoSEQ multiplex PCR, the repertoire was profiled, and TCRdb retains in-frame clones only, with some absent. The repertoire consists of about 120,000 clones, with over 60% occurring once and the leading ten covering under 1.2%. Trimming shortened V by 7 bases and J by 0 bases, and 17 bases separated the two germline ends. This CDR3 is 17 amino acids long. Per the germline V gene, CDR1 is SGDLS and CDR2 is YYNGEE. This chain joins TRBV9 and TRBJ1-6; a possible D gene is TRBD1 (5 bases). This sequence was found in a human donor in good health. Input material: PBMCs. CDR3 DNA sequence: TGTGCCAGCGCGCGGGGGGTTCTGAGCTCCTATAATTCACCCCTCCACTTT. This gives the protein CASARGVLSSYNSPLHF.